Below are 24 T cell receptor beta chains sequenced from a single sample in a study of blood T cell repertoires in COVID-19. This table comes from immunoSEQ multiplex PCR, and its TCRdb copy is limited to in-frame clones, with some not included. The repertoire holds 100,000 to 150,000 clones, roughly 90% seen once, with roughly 18% in the top ten. Sample: peripheral blood. Receptors were obtained from a man aged 45-65 years with active or convalescent COVID-19.

This chain uses TRBV9 with TRBJ2-5; 8 nucleotides agree with TRBD2. Per germline, CDR1 SGDLS and CDR2 YYNGEE. With 4 bases clipped from V and 5 bases from J, the junction kept 16 bases outside the gene matches. CDR3 size: 17 residues. The CDR3 spells CASSPPGGAAGVETQYF. The CDR3 DNA is TGTGCCAGCAGCCCCCCCGGCGGGGCAGCGGGAGTTGAGACCCAGTACTTC. The variable domain in full, with the rest retrieved from reference TRBV9 and TRBJ2-5, is DSGVTQTPKHLITATGQRVTLRCSPRSGDLSVYWYQQSLDQGLQFLIQYYNGEERAKGNILERFSAQQFPDLHSELNLSSLELGDSALYFCASSPPGGAAGVETQYFGPGTRLLVL.

The rearrangement links TRBV29-1 to TRBJ2-1; D remains ambiguous. CDR1 is SQVTM and CDR2 is ANQGSEA in the germline V gene. The V end lost 4 bases, the J end lost 5 bases, and 15 bases lay between the germline ends. The length of the CDR3 is 14 residues. This CDR3 is CSVVYVGLNNEQFF. In DNA, the CDR3 is TGCAGCGTTGTCTACGTGGGCCTAAACAATGAGCAGTTCTTC.

This rearrangement joins TRBV6-2 or TRBV6-3 to TRBJ1-2; 10 nucleotides agree with TRBD1. With 5 bases clipped from V and 6 bases from J, the junction kept 6 bases outside the gene matches. This CDR3 spans 14 amino acids. Germline loops: CDR1 MNHEY, CDR2 SVGEGT. DNA for the CDR3: TGTGCCAGCAGTCTAACCGGGACAGGGGATGGCTACACCTTC. This translates into CASSLTGTGDGYTF.

V is TRBV23-1 and J is TRBJ2-3; D is uncertain. TRBV23-1 is filed as an ORF, its function uncertain. Trimming removed 4 bases at V and 1 base at J, with 21 bases between. This CDR3 is 18 amino acids long. The CDR3: CASSRTIATLTRTDTQYF. As DNA, the CDR3 is TGCGCCAGCAGTCGCACTATCGCGACCCTTACCCGCACAGATACGCAGTATTTT.

The V gene is TRBV5-1, the J gene TRBJ2-1; TRBD2 matches 7 bases. Germline values: CDR1 SGHRS, CDR2 YFSETQ. This CDR3 region has 14 residues. Trimming cost V 6 bases and J 10 bases; bases outside gene matches: 13. In DNA, the CDR3 is TGCGCCAGCAAAGGACCGGGACTAACGGGCGAGCAGTTCTTC. Translation gives CASKGPGLTGEQFF.

This CDR3 reads CASSVSGGASIKAQYF. The DNA of the CDR3 is TGTGCCAGCAGCGTTAGCGGGGGGGCCTCTATTAAGGCGCAGTATTTT. The rearrangement joins TRBV5-5 to TRBJ2-3, with TRBD2 identical over 11 bases. CDR1 is SGHKS, CDR2 YYEKEE, per germline (reference sequence). V was pared by 4 bases and J by 10 bases, with 14 bases of the junction left unmatched. This CDR3 spans 16 amino acids.

The chain carries TRBV5-8 and TRBJ2-1; 7 bases agree with TRBD1. CDR3 size: 18 residues. Germline V lookup: CDR1 SGHTS, CDR2 YDEGEE. Losses at the gene ends were 2 bases for V and 5 bases for J; bases not matched to a gene: 16. The CDR3 DNA reads as TGTGCCAGCAGCTTAGGATTATTGTTCCCCAGGGGGAACAATGAGCAGTTCTTC. This codes for CASSLGLLFPRGNNEQFF.

CDR3 sequence (DNA): TGCGCCAGCAGCTTGAGTGGCGGGCGCGAAGAGACCCAGTACTTC. Its protein product is CASSLSGGREETQYF. V is TRBV5-1 and J is TRBJ2-5, with D maybe TRBD2 (5 bases). Germline V lookup: CDR1 SGHRS, CDR2 YFSETQ. The CDR3 consists of 15 residues. V was clipped by 1 base and J by 3 bases, with 13 bases between them.

The chain links TRBV15 to TRBJ2-3; 10 nucleotides agree with TRBD2. This CDR3 contains 16 residues. The V and J ends lost 3 bases and 3 bases, in that order; junction bases with no gene match: 6. Germline V CDR1 and CDR2: LNHNV, YYDKDF (reference sequence). CDR3 in amino acids: CATSRGWTSGTDTQYF. The CDR3, as DNA: TGTGCCACCAGCAGGGGGTGGACTAGCGGTACAGATACGCAGTATTTT.

V and J are TRBV6-1 and TRBJ2-1; weak D call: TRBD2 (5 bases). Looked up from germline, CDR1 is MNHNS and CDR2 is SASEGT. The CDR3 runs to 13 residues. Trimming removed 1 base at V and 9 bases at J, with 10 bases between. The CDR3 nucleotides are TGTGCCAGCAGTGAAGGGTTCCGGGGTGAGCAGTTCTTC. Translation gives CASSEGFRGEQFF.

This sequence joins TRBV7-8 and TRBJ2-7; 7 bases line up with TRBD2. The trim removed 1 base at V and 2 bases at J, leaving 11 bases unmatched. CDR1 and CDR2 from the germline V gene are SGHVS and FQNEAQ. The CDR3 length is 17 residues. In DNA, the CDR3 is TGTGCCAGCAGCTTAGATTCCCCACGCGGGAGCCCCTACGAGCAGTACTTC. Protein: CASSLDSPRGSPYEQYF.

V usage is TRBV6-4 and J usage is TRBJ2-1; D is perhaps TRBD1 (6 bases). Germline values: CDR1 MRHNA, CDR2 SNTAGT. CDR3 length: 14 residues. The V end lost 5 bases, the J end lost 7 bases, and 15 bases lay between the germline ends. The CDR3 DNA is TGTGCCAGCAGTACTAATTGGGGGACAAATGAGCAGTTCTTC. The encoded protein is CASSTNWGTNEQFF.

The genes are TRBV20-1 and TRBJ2-2; TRBD2 matches at 10 bases. The CDR3 has 15 amino acids. Germline CDR1 and CDR2: DFQATT and SNEGSKA (reference sequence). With V trimmed by 3 bases and J by 8 bases, 9 bases remained unmatched. The CDR3 spells CSASRLAGVAGELFF. Here the CDR3 DNA reads TGCAGTGCTAGTAGGCTAGCGGGAGTCGCTGGGGAGCTGTTTTTT.

This rearrangement joins TRBV27 to TRBJ2-6; weak D call: TRBD2 (6 bases). Germline lookup yields CDR1 MNHEY and CDR2 SMNVEV (reference sequence). V gave up 5 bases and J gave up 0 bases, with 11 bases separating them. This CDR3 is 16 amino acids long. The CDR3 sequence is CASSTPTSSGANVLTF. Here the CDR3 DNA reads TGTGCCAGCAGTACTCCGACTAGCTCTGGGGCCAACGTCCTGACTTTC.

The chain combines TRBV5-1 with TRBJ2-3; 7 positions match TRBD1. In germline, CDR1 is SGHRS, CDR2 YFSETQ. The junction had 12 bases not matched to a gene; V was cut back by 0 bases and J by 2 bases. There are 18 residues in the CDR3. This CDR3 is CASSLGVIDRVITDTQYF. The CDR3 bases are TGCGCCAGCAGCTTGGGGGTTATAGACAGGGTCATCACAGATACGCAGTATTTT.

The chain recombines TRBV6-1 with TRBJ2-7; D may be TRBD1 (6 bases). Per the germline V gene, CDR1 is MNHNS and CDR2 is SASEGT. V gave up 3 bases and J gave up 1 base, with 13 bases separating them. This CDR3 has 15 amino acids. CDR3 nucleotide sequence: TGTGCCAGCAGTGACCCGGACAGTCAATCCTACGAGCAGTACTTC. Residues: CASSDPDSQSYEQYF.

The CDR3 protein is CASSPSDRVGWYEQFF. CDR3 nucleotides: TGTGCCAGCAGTCCCTCAGACAGGGTGGGGTGGTATGAGCAGTTCTTC. The chain recombines TRBV27 with TRBJ2-1; 7 nucleotides line up with TRBD1. Trimming took 5 bases from V and 8 from J; bases not matched to a gene: 15. Germline V gene sequence: CDR1 MNHEY, CDR2 SMNVEV (reference sequence). This CDR3 spans 16 amino acids.

The chain recombines TRBV15 with TRBJ2-7, with a possible D match to TRBD1 (6 bases). The CDR3 sequence is 16 residues long. In germline, CDR1 is LNHNV, CDR2 YYDKDF (reference sequence). V shed 0 bases and J shed 3 bases, with 15 bases lying between them. The CDR3 loop is CATSRDPGQFNYEQYF. The CDR3 DNA reads as TGTGCCACCAGCAGAGATCCCGGACAGTTCAACTACGAGCAGTACTTC.

This sequence joins TRBV10-3 and TRBJ1-1; tentatively, D is TRBD1 (6 bases). CDR1 is ENHRY, CDR2 SYGVKD, per germline. The CDR3 covers 15 residues. Trimming shortened V by 7 bases and J by 1 base, and 16 bases separated the two germline ends. CDR3: CAITRTAERNTEAFF. The DNA of the CDR3 is TGTGCCATCACAAGGACAGCAGAACGGAACACTGAAGCTTTCTTT.

The chain joins TRBV5-4 to TRBJ1-2, with D perhaps matching TRBD1 (5 bases). The germline V gene has CDR1 SGHNT and CDR2 YYREEE (reference sequence). There are 14 residues in the CDR3. The ends were cut back, 1 base at V and 5 bases at J, with 12 bases in the middle. As DNA, the CDR3 is TGTGCCAGCAGCTTGTCAGGGTTAGGGTATGGCTACACCTTC. Its protein product is CASSLSGLGYGYTF.

CDR3 protein: CASSIVTGSEAFF. DNA for the CDR3: TGTGCCAGTAGTATAGTTACAGGGAGCGAAGCTTTCTTT. The chain combines TRBV19 with TRBJ1-1, with D possibly matching TRBD1 (6 bases). V dropped 1 base and J dropped 8 bases, with 11 bases sitting between them. The germline V gene encodes CDR1 LNHDA and CDR2 SQIVND (reference sequence). The CDR3 extends over 13 amino acids.

This chain links TRBV7-8 with TRBJ1-3; D gene unclear. The CDR3 is 15 amino acids. The V gene's germline CDR1 is SGHVS and CDR2 FQNEAQ. V was pared by 1 base and J by 4 bases, with 11 bases between. CDR3 residues: CASSLVRGSGNTIYF. CDR3 DNA: TGTGCCAGCAGCTTAGTTCGGGGTAGCGGAAACACCATATATTTT.

V gene TRBV24-1 combines with J gene TRBJ2-7; D is possibly TRBD1 (6 bases). The CDR3 totals 14 residues. Germline V lookup: CDR1 KGHDR, CDR2 SFDVKD. V was trimmed by 8 bases and J by 5 bases, leaving 18 bases between them. CDR3 nucleotides: TGTGCCACCATGTCAGGGGCTCCCTTGAACGAGCAGTACTTC. This gives the protein CATMSGAPLNEQYF.

The chain joins TRBV28 to TRBJ2-7; D perhaps matches TRBD2 (5 bases). V was cut by 2 bases and J by 0 bases, with 11 bases left in between. Germline values: CDR1 MDHEN, CDR2 SYDVKM. This CDR3 has 15 amino acids. CDR3 DNA: TGTGCCAGCAGTTTACCGGGGTCCTACTCCTACGAGCAGTACTTC. Protein product: CASSLPGSYSYEQYF.